This T cell receptor (beta chain) came from a study of blood T cell repertoires in COVID-19. Overall study context: Some COVID-19 samples were acute and others convalescent; all came from the United States, Italy and Spain.

Remarks on this clone: The DNA is omitted, as the CDR3 cannot be located on it reliably, and the CDR3 follows TCRdb's listing.

As processed by the authors: Quantification of nucleated cells was approximated via reference gene primer amplification. TCRdb's copy holds only in-frame clones and misses some; the assay was immunoSEQ multiplex PCR. That table furnishes V, J and clone size, whereas the DNA furnished D and trimming. The table lists roughly 55,000 clones, roughly 80% of them singletons. Germline CDR1 reads SQVTM; CDR2 reads ANQGSEA. The CDR3 spans 16 residues, counting both ends. The sample was peripheral blood. The rearrangement joins TRBV29-1 to TRBJ2-7; the table's D call TRBD2 went unverified against the DNA. The source is a man older than 75 with acute or convalescent COVID-19. The CDR3 is CSAEVASGATSAREYF.